One and the same sample provided the 19 T cell receptor beta chains below, sequenced in a study of cytomegalovirus exposure and HLA in healthy donors. Primers included in the PCR were 60 Vbeta and 13 Jbeta primers. Generated by immunoSEQ multiplex PCR, the TCRdb table keeps only in-frame clones and is missing some. The table shows around 150,000 clones, with roughly 80% occurring only once. The material sequenced was PBMCs. These receptors all come from a human donor in good health.

This chain joins TRBV5-6 and TRBJ1-2, with D uncertain. Trimming left V 2 bases short and J 5 bases short, with 10 bases between. Germline CDR1 SGHDT, CDR2 YYEEEE. The CDR3 consists of 13 residues. Here the CDR3 reads CASSFRGRYGYTF. The CDR3 region has the DNA TGTGCCAGCAGCTTTCGCGGGCGGTATGGCTACACCTTC.

This clone appeared a single time. The chain carries TRBV6-6 and TRBJ1-5; D remains unclear. The CDR3 has 16 residues. V lost 0 bases to trimming and J lost 7 bases, with 16 bases between them. Germline CDR1 MNHNY, CDR2 SVGAGI (reference sequence). CDR3 protein: CASSYSMLRVGQPQHF. CDR3 nucleotides: TGTGCCAGCAGTTACTCGATGTTGAGGGTAGGACAGCCCCAGCATTTT.

The V gene is TRBV5-4, the J gene TRBJ2-6, with TRBD2 as a possible D gene (5 bases). This CDR3 region has 16 residues. Per the germline V gene, CDR1 is SGHNT and CDR2 is YYREEE (reference sequence). Between the trimmed V and J ends, which lost 2 bases and 1 base, there was a span of 10 bases. The DNA for the CDR3 is TGTGCCAGCAGCTTTATAGGGAGTTCTGGGGCCAACGTCCTGACTTTC. This sequence encodes CASSFIGSSGANVLTF.

V is TRBV4-1 and J is TRBJ1-1, with TRBD1 as a possible D gene (5 bases). Trimming cost V 2 bases and J 5 bases, with 9 bases left between them. From germline, CDR1 is MGHRA and CDR2 YSYEKL. This CDR3 comprises 13 residues. In DNA, the CDR3 is TGCGCCAGCAGCCAATTCGGGGGAACTGAAGCTTTCTTT. As protein: CASSQFGGTEAFF.

J is TRBJ2-2 and V is TRBV7-2; D is possibly TRBD2 (6 bases). Germline V CDR1 and CDR2: SGHTA, FQGNSA. Trimming removed 3 bases from V and 8 bases from J, with 13 bases in between. The CDR3 totals 14 residues. The chain's CDR3 is CASSLGWGGGELFF. CDR3 DNA: TGTGCCAGCAGCTTGGGTTGGGGAGGTGGGGAGCTGTTTTTT.

This clone was seen a handful of times. The chain carries TRBV5-1 and TRBJ1-1; TRBD1 matches at 9 bases. V dropped 4 bases and J dropped 10; count of bases not matched to a gene: 8. Germline loops: CDR1 SGHRS, CDR2 YFSETQ. The CDR3 has 13 amino acids. CDR3 nucleotides: TGCGCCAGCAGCCCAAGAACGACAGGGGGAGCTTTCTTT. The encoded protein is CASSPRTTGGAFF.

The rearrangement uses TRBV1 and TRBJ2-7; the DNA was not compared with TRBD1, the D call given in the table. TRBV1 corresponds to a pseudogene. This CDR3 has 16 amino acids. The CDR3 coding sequence is TGCACCAGCAGCCAAGACCGAACAGGCCTAAAAGGCGAGCAGTACTTC. Its protein is CTSSQDRTGLKGEQYF.

The V and J genes are TRBV7-2 and TRBJ1-5; tentatively, D is TRBD1 (5 bases). The CDR3 runs to 14 residues. Germline CDR1 is SGHTA and CDR2 is FQGNSA. Trimming took 1 base from V and 8 from J, leaving 12 bases between them. The CDR3 DNA reads TGTGCCAGCAGCTTAGAGAGGGGAGGTAAGCCCCAGCATTTT. It specifies CASSLERGGKPQHF. Full variable domain (outside the CDR3, taken from reference TRBV7-2 and TRBJ1-5): GAGVSQSPSNKVTEKGKDVELRCDPISGHTALYWYRQSLGQGLEFLIYFQGNSAPDKSGLPSDRFSAERTGGSVSTLTIQRTQQEDSAVYLCASSLERGGKPQHFGDGTRLSIL.

The chain couples TRBV9 to TRBJ2-1; the match to TRBD2 covers 9 bases. Germline V lookup: CDR1 SGDLS, CDR2 YYNGEE. Germline trimming cut 0 bases from V and 7 bases from J; bases unmatched to any gene: 5. This CDR3 contains 15 residues. CDR3 nucleotides: TGTGCCAGCAGCGTAGCTGCTAGCGGGGTTAATGAGCAGTTCTTC. The encoded protein is CASSVAASGVNEQFF. Filled out from reference TRBV9 and TRBJ2-1, the complete variable domain reads DSGVTQTPKHLITATGQRVTLRCSPRSGDLSVYWYQQSLDQGLQFLIQYYNGEERAKGNILERFSAQQFPDLHSELNLSSLELGDSALYFCASSVAASGVNEQFFGPGTRLTVL.

This sequence joins TRBV10-1 and TRBJ1-1, with TRBD1 identical over 7 bases. Germline CDR1 and CDR2: WNHNN and SYGVQD (reference sequence). The CDR3 totals 14 residues. Trimming removed 6 bases from V and 4 bases from J; junction bases left unmatched: 8. The CDR3 nucleotides read TGCGCCAGCAGGGCAGGGGGTGACGGCACTGAAGCTTTCTTT. It specifies CASRAGGDGTEAFF.

The V call is TRBV6-5, the J call TRBJ1-1, with 8 bases fitting TRBD1. The trim removed 6 bases at V and 6 bases at J, leaving 9 bases unmatched. Germline V gene sequence: CDR1 MNHEY, CDR2 SVGAGI. The CDR3 runs 14 residues. The CDR3 here is CASSRQGNHAEAFF. In nucleotides, the CDR3 is TGTGCCAGCAGCCGACAGGGGAATCACGCTGAAGCTTTCTTT.

The chain links TRBV5-1 to TRBJ1-1; TRBD1 is a possible D gene (5 bases). Per germline, CDR1 SGHRS and CDR2 YFSETQ. V lost 4 bases and J 8 bases, leaving 9 bases between the germline ends. The CDR3 is 11 amino acids. Written as DNA, the CDR3 is TGCGCCAGCAGCCTTGACAGCGAAGCTTTCTTT. This sequence encodes CASSLDSEAFF.

This clone was detected only once. V usage is TRBV28 and J usage is TRBJ2-5, with TRBD1 identical over 12 bases. V shed 2 bases, J shed 5 bases, and the junction held 6 bases outside the gene matches. Germline V gene sequence: CDR1 MDHEN, CDR2 SYDVKM. The CDR3 consists of 16 residues. This CDR3 reads CASSLLGQGAKETQYF. In nucleotides, the CDR3 is TGTGCCAGCAGTTTACTGGGACAGGGGGCCAAGGAGACCCAGTACTTC.

The V gene is TRBV19, the J gene TRBJ1-2; 10 nucleotides agree with TRBD1. Per germline, CDR1 LNHDA and CDR2 SQIVND (reference sequence). The CDR3 has 16 residues. With 0 bases clipped from V and 7 bases from J, the junction kept 8 bases outside the gene matches. The CDR3 protein is CASSIDTGTGVGGYTF. The CDR3 DNA reads TGTGCCAGTAGTATAGACACCGGGACAGGGGTGGGTGGCTACACCTTC.

This clone was detected only once. The chain recombines TRBV13 with TRBJ2-5, with TRBD1 identical over 8 bases. The CDR3 has 17 residues. J was trimmed by 4 bases and V by 0 bases; bases with no gene match: 10. The germline CDR1 and CDR2 sequences are PRHDT and FYEKMQ (reference sequence). The CDR3 loop reads CASSLGQGALIGETQYF. The CDR3, as DNA: TGTGCCAGCAGCTTAGGCCAGGGGGCGTTGATAGGAGAGACCCAGTACTTC.

The rearrangement links TRBV4-3 to TRBJ1-1; D may be TRBD1 (5 bases). Germline assignment: CDR1 LGHNA and CDR2 YSLEER. V lost 1 base and J lost 1, with 16 bases in between. The CDR3 loop spans 17 amino acids. CDR3 nucleotide sequence: TGCGCCAGCAGCCAAGCCTTCAGGGCGGGGAAGAACACTGAAGCTTTCTTT. Protein: CASSQAFRAGKNTEAFF.

The V call is TRBV7-9, the J call TRBJ1-1; TRBD1 agrees at 9 bases. In germline, CDR1 is SEHNR, CDR2 FQNEAQ (reference sequence). The junction had 3 bases not matched to a gene; V was cut back by 3 bases and J by 4 bases. The CDR3 extends over 14 amino acids. This chain's CDR3 is CASSLDRGATEAFF. As DNA, the CDR3 is TGTGCCAGCAGCTTGGACAGGGGTGCCACTGAAGCTTTCTTT.

This chain uses TRBV5-1 with TRBJ2-7, with 11 nucleotides matching TRBD2. The CDR3 is 14 amino acids. From germline, CDR1 is SGHRS and CDR2 YFSETQ. V trimming: 4 bases; J trimming: 4 bases; junction bases outside the gene matches: 4. This CDR3 is CASSHSGGEYEQYF. The CDR3 nucleotides read TGCGCCAGCAGCCATAGCGGGGGGGAATACGAGCAGTACTTC.

V is TRBV18 and J is TRBJ2-7, with 7 positions matching TRBD1. Looked up from germline, CDR1 is KGHSH and CDR2 is LQKENI. Trimming at V came to 6 bases and at J to 2 bases, leaving 4 bases not matched to a gene. CDR3 length: 13 amino acids. Here the CDR3 DNA reads TGTGCCAGCTCCCCCGGGACAGCCTACGAGCAGTACTTC. It encodes CASSPGTAYEQYF.